This T cell receptor (beta chain) was identified during a study of cytomegalovirus exposure and HLA in healthy donors. The CDR3 has 14 residues. The ends were cut back, 8 bases at V and 4 bases at J, with 16 bases in the middle. The germline CDR1 and CDR2 sequences are SNHLY and FYNNEI. In the case of this clone: The antigen is undetermined.

Study-wide points: An analysis was carried out later, and it reportedly showed fewer N-insertions in an Asian-associated ancestry cluster than the roughly 670-donor mean. Several of the most significant clusters appeared, in a later analysis, to be linked to common viral pathogens. The later analysis indicated that the majority of CMV-associated TCR beta chains appeared HLA-restricted. Productive rates of about 87% or about 30% were seen for most TCR beta V segments in an earlier analysis.

The PCR contained 60 Vbeta and 13 Jbeta primers. The method was immunoSEQ multiplex PCR; TCRdb's version includes in-frame clones alone and lacks a portion of them. The sample includes about 140,000 clones, approximately 80% of them seen just once. Sequencing input: PBMCs. This sequence was found in a young man in good health and CMV-seropositive. V and J are TRBV2 and TRBJ2-3; no clear D gene. The CDR3 region is CASSPGPHPDTQYF. CDR3 nucleotides: TGTGCCAGCTCTCCAGGCCCCCATCCAGATACGCAGTATTTT. The variable domain in full, completed from reference TRBV2 and TRBJ2-3, reads EPEVTQTPSHQVTQMGQEVILRCVPISNHLYFYWYRQILGQKVEFLVSFYNNEISEKSEIFDDQFSVERPDGSNFTLKIRSTKLEDSAMYFCASSPGPHPDTQYFGPGTRLTVL.